This TCR beta chain was recorded in a study of lymphopenia after photon versus proton radiotherapy. Germline CDR1 and CDR2: SGHAT and FQDESV (reference sequence). Between the trimmed V and J ends, which lost 5 bases and 1 base, there was a span of 12 bases. This CDR3 is 14 amino acids long. Measured with immunoSEQ multiplex PCR; TCRdb has only the in-frame clones, and not every one. The profile covers 55,000 to 70,000 clones, with under 95% appearing a single time and 2% to 2.5% taken by the ten largest. This clone was seen a single time. Antigen specificity is unknown. Findings and limits, study-wide: Proton therapy kept repertoires fairly stable, unlike photons, which gained effector/memory cells. After lymphocyte nadir, photon-treated repertoires showed oligoclonal expansion, especially CD8+ Temra.

This receptor was identified in a woman between 40 and 50 years old with cholangiocarcinoma. V gene TRBV11-1 combines with J gene TRBJ2-7, with D possibly matching TRBD2 (6 bases). Specimen: peripheral blood, collected from a patient treated with photon-based radiotherapy. The CDR3 region is CASSRERESYEQYF. As DNA, the CDR3 is TGTGCCAGCAGCCGCGAACGGGAGTCCTACGAGCAGTACTTC.